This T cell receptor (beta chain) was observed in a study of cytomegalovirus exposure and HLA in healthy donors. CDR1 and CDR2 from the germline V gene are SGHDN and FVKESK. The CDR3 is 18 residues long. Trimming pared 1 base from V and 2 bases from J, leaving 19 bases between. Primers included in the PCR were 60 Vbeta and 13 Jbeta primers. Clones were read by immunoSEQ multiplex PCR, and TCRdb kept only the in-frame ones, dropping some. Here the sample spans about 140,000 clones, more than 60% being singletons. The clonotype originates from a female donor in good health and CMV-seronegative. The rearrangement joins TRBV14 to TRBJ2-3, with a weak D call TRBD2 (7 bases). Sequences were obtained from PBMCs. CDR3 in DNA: TGTGCCAGCAGCCAAGCCTCGAGGGGGGGCCGACCCACAGATACGCAGTATTTT. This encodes CASSQASRGGRPTDTQYF.